The clone carrying this TCR beta chain showed up just a few times. These data belong to a study of cytomegalovirus exposure and HLA in healthy donors. Study as a whole: Of all 400 or so donors who were genotyped, 75% to 90% belonged to the Caucasian-associated ancestry cluster.

With 60 Vbeta and 13 Jbeta primers, the PCR was carried out. Libraries were prepared by immunoSEQ multiplex PCR; TCRdb keeps only in-frame clonotypes and omits some of them. The profile shows fewer than 250,000 clones, roughly 80% of them singletons. The sequence derives from a girl aged 10 to 17 in good health and CMV-seronegative. Sequenced sample: PBMCs.

Here the CDR3 DNA reads TGTGCCAGCACCCTCGTCGGGGTAGGCTACGAGCAGTACTTC. The encoded protein is CASTLVGVGYEQYF. The V gene is TRBV7-9, the J gene TRBJ2-5; D perhaps matches TRBD2 (5 bases). The DNA end favors TRBJ2-7, so the J call may be wrong. The germline V gene has CDR1 SEHNR and CDR2 FQNEAQ (reference sequence). This CDR3 region has 14 residues.